This TCR beta chain came from a study of T cell repertoires in cytomegalovirus infection. Across the study: Through public TCR beta signatures, both CMV infection and matching HLA type were indicated.

The CDR3 contains 16 residues. Trimming took 5 bases from V and 0 from J; bases not matched to a gene: 9. Germline CDR1 and CDR2: SGHVS and FNYEAQ. Each CDR3 protein gets one entry after TCRdb re-called the reads with MiXCR. The sample holds approximately 170,000 distinct CDR3 sequences, roughly 18% seen once. Study observations and caveats: Frequencies of public TCR beta families were cumulated, and this identified carriers of CMV plus the relevant HLA. Dominating the ex vivo response were HLA-C-restricted CMV-specific TCR beta clonotypes.

On this clonotype: Its antigen is not identified.

Input material: CD8+ T cells from PBMCs. The chain carries TRBV7-6 and TRBJ2-7; 8 bases line up with TRBD1. The origin of this receptor is a human donor in good health (CMV status not recorded). Some clones in this sample may be carry-over from other donors' samples. This CDR3 reads CASSARTGSSSYEQYF. The CDR3 DNA follows: TGTGCCAGCAGCGCCCGGACAGGGTCTAGCTCCTACGAGCAGTACTTC.